This TCR beta chain was identified in a study of cytomegalovirus exposure and HLA in healthy donors. For the study at large: Caucasian-associated ancestry cluster membership applied to over 80% of several hundred genotyped donors.

Worth noting for this clone: Its antigen is unidentified.

Study-wide points: A later analysis associated 15,000 to 20,000 TCR beta sequences with HLA alleles at a 0.05 false discovery rate. Rare TCR sequences predominated, though certain public TCRs were found in many donors. Per published accounts, TCR beta sequences correctly predicted the HLA-A and HLA-B alleles of most subjects.

The PCR ran on 60 Vbeta and 13 Jbeta primers. Assay: immunoSEQ multiplex PCR; the TCRdb copy retains only in-frame clones and omits some. The table lists about 140,000 clones, 65% to 70% of them singletons, with less than 11% in the top ten. The V gene's germline CDR1 is SGHDN and CDR2 FVKESK. With 0 bases clipped from V and 4 bases from J, the junction kept 0 bases outside the gene matches. The CDR3 is 16 residues long. The sequence derives from a man aged 30-40 years in good health and CMV-seropositive. The chain couples TRBV14 to TRBJ2-1, with 13 bases identical to TRBD2. The specimen was PBMCs. The CDR3 nucleotides are TGTGCCAGCAGCCAAGAGACTAGCGGGAGGTACAATGAGCAGTTCTTC. Residues: CASSQETSGRYNEQFF.